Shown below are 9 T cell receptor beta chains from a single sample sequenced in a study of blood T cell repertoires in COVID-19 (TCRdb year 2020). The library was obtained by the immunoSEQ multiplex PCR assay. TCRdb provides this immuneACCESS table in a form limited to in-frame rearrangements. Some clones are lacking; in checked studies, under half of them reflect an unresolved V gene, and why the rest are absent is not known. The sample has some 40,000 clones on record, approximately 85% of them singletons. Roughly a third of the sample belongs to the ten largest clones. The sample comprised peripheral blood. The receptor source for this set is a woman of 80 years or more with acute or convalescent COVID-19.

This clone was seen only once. CDR3 sequence reads: CASSFLASASYEQYF. The DNA for the CDR3 is TGTGCCAGCAGTTTTTTGGCTAGCGCCTCCTACGAGCAGTACTTC. The chain has TRBV27 and TRBJ2-7; TRBD2 might be the D (6 bases). Germline V gene sequence: CDR1 MNHEY, CDR2 SMNVEV (reference sequence). V was cut by 3 bases and J by 0 bases, with 12 bases left in between. The CDR3 is made up of 15 amino acids.

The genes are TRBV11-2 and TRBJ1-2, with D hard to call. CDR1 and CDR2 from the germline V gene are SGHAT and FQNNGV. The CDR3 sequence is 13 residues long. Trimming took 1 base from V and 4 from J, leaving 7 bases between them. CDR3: CASSLGGFYGYTF. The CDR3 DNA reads TGTGCCAGCAGCTTAGGAGGTTTCTATGGCTACACCTTC. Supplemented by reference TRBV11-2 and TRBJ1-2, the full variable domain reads EAGVAQSPRYKIIEKRQSVAFWCNPISGHATLYWYQQILGQGPKLLIQFQNNGVVDDSQLPKDRFSAERLKGVDSTLKIQPAKLEDSAVYLCASSLGGFYGYTFGSGTRLTVV.

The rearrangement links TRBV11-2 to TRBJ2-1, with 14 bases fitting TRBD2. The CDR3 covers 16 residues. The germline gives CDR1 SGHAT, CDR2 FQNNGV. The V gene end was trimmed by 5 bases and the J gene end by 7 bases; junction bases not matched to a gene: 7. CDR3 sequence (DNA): TGTGCCAGCAGCCCTCCGGGACTAGCGGGAGTTAATGAGCAGTTCTTC. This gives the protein CASSPPGLAGVNEQFF.

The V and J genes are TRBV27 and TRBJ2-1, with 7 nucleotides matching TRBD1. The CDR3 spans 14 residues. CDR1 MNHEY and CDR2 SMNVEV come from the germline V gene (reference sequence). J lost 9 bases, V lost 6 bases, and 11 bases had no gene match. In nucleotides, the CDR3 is TGTGCCAGCAGCCGACAGGGACGGCCCAGTGAGCAGTTCTTC. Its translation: CASSRQGRPSEQFF.

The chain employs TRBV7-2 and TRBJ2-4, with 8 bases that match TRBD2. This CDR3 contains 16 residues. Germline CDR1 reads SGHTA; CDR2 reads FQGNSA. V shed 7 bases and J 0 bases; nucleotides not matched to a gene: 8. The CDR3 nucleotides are TGTGCCAGCACCTCCACGGGGGGGCTAGCCAAAAACATTCAGTACTTC. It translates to CASTSTGGLAKNIQYF.

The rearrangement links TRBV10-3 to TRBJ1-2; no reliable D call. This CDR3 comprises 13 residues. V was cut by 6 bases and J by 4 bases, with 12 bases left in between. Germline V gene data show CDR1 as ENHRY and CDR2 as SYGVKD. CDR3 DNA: TGTGCCATCAGCCCCGACAAAGTCTATGGCTACACCTTC. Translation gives CAISPDKVYGYTF.

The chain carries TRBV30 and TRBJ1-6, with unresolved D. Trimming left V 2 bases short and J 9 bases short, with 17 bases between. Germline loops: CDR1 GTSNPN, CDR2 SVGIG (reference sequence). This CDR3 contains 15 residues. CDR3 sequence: CAWSPSRSRASPLHF. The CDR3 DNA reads TGTGCCTGGAGTCCTAGCCGGTCCCGGGCTTCACCCCTCCACTTT. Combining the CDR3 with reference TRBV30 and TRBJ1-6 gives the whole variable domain SQTIHQWPATLVQPVGSPLSLECTVEGTSNPNLYWYRQAAGRGLQLLFYSVGIGQISSEVPQNLSASRPQDRQFILSSKKLLLSDSGFYLCAWSPSRSRASPLHFGNGTRLTVT.

DNA for the CDR3: TGCGCCAGCAGCTTGGGTACTAGTTCCAATGAGCAGTTCTTC. Translating gives CASSLGTSSNEQFF. V gene TRBV5-1 combines with J gene TRBJ2-1, with a possible D match to TRBD2 (5 bases). This CDR3 has 14 amino acids. V shed 0 bases and J shed 6 bases, with 10 bases lying between them. Germline CDR1 reads SGHRS; CDR2 reads YFSETQ.

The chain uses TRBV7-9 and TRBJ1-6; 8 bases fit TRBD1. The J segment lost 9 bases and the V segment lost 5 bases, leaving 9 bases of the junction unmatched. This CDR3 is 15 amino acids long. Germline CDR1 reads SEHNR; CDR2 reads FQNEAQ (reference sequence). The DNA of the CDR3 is TGTGCCAGCAGCCCCCGTGGACAGGGACTTTCACCCCTCCACTTT. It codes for CASSPRGQGLSPLHF. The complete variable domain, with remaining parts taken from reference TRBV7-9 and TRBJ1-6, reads DTGVSQNPRHKITKRGQNVTFRCDPISEHNRLYWYRQTLGQGPEFLTYFQNEAQLEKSRLLSDRFSAERPKGSFSTLEIQRTEQGDSAMYLCASSPRGQGLSPLHFGNGTRLTVT.